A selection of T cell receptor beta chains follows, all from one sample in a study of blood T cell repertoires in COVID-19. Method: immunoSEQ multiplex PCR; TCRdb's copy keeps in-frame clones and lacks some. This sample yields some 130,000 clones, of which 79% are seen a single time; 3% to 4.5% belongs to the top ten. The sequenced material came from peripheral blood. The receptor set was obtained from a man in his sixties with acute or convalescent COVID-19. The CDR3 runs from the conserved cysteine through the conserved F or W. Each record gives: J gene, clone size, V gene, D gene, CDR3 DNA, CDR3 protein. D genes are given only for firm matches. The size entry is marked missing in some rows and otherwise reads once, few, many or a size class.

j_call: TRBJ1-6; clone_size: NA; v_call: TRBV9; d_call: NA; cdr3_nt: TGTGCCAGCAGCGTAGACAGCAATTCACCCCTCCACTTT; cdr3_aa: CASSVDSNSPLHF
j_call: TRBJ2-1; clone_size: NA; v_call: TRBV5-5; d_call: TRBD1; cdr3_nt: TGTGCCAGCAACGATGACAGGGGGTTCGATGAGCAGTTCTTC; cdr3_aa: CASNDDRGFDEQFF
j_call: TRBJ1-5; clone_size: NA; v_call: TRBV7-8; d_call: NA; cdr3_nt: TGTGCCAGCAGCCCTCCGGGGTTCAATCAGCCCCAGCATTTT; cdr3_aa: CASSPPGFNQPQHF
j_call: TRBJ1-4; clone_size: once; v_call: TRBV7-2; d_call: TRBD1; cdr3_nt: TGTGCCAGCAGCTTAGCGCGGACAGGGTGGGAAAAACTGTTTTTT; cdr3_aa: CASSLARTGWEKLFF
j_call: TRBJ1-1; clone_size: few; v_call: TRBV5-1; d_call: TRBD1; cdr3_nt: TGCGCCAGCACCTCGGGGACAGGTCGGAGTAGCGCTGAAGCTTTCTTT; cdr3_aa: CASTSGTGRSSAEAFF
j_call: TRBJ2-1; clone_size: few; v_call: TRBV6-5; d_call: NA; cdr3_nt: TGTGCCAGCAGTTACTGGGGCTCCAGGTCCTACAATGAGCAGTTCTTC; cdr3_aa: CASSYWGSRSYNEQFF
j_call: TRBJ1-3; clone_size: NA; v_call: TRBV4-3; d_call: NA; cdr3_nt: TGCGCCAGCAGCCAAGATCGACTTCTCTCTGGAAACACCATATATTTT; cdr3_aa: CASSQDRLLSGNTIYF
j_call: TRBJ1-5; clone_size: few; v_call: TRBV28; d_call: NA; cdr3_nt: TGTGCCAGCAGCCCGGACTCAAGCAATCAGCCCCAGCATTTT; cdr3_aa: CASSPDSSNQPQHF
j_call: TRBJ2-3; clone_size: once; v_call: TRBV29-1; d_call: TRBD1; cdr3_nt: TGCAGCGTTGAAGAGGGGGACAGGGTAAAGCAGTATTTT; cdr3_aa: CSVEEGDRVKQYF
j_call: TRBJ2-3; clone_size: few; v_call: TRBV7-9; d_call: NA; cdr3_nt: TGTGCCAGCAGCTTAGAAACGCCAGCAGATACGCAGTATTTT; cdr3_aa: CASSLETPADTQYF
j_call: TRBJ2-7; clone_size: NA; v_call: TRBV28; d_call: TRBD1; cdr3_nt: TGTGCCACCAGCGCTGGGACAGGGGGCTACGAGCAGTACTTC; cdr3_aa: CATSAGTGGYEQYF
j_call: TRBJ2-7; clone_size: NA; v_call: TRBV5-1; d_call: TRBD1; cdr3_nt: TGCGCCAGCAGCTTGGGAGACAGGGCCGAGCAGTACTTC; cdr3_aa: CASSLGDRAEQYF